This T cell receptor (beta chain) was recorded in a study of CD8+ T cells in alopecia areata. On the study more broadly: A regimen of oral tofacitinib, 5 to 10 mg twice daily, was given to treated patients. Tofacitinib was given for 6 to 18 months, then stopped for 6 months. Study findings and constraints: Sharing of TCR sequences between patients (possibly for HLA-related reasons) was less clear than in mice. Lesional scalp exceeded normal scalp in clonality, especially in alopecia totalis/universalis.

Comments on this clone: Its antigen is currently unknown.

The V gene's germline CDR1 is GTSNPN and CDR2 SVGIG (reference sequence). Trimming removed 5 bases from V and 6 bases from J; junction bases left unmatched: 2. CDR3 size: 11 residues. cDNA reverse transcribed from extracted RNA served as the sequencing template. Here immunoSEQ multiplex PCR was the method, and the copy in TCRdb shows in-frame clones only, minus some. The sample shows over 95,000 clones, less than 50% of them seen only once. The specimen was CD4+ T cells sorted from blood. This chain uses TRBV30 with TRBJ2-7; 9 bases are shared with TRBD1. The sequence derives from a human donor with alopecia areata. DNA of the CDR3: TGTGCCTGGGGACAGGGGTTCGAGCAGTACTTC. This sequence encodes CAWGQGFEQYF.